Sequencing of this T cell receptor beta chain was carried out in a study of Ad26.COV2.S vaccination and SARS-CoV-2 variants. Treatment here: around 19 received Ad26.COV2.S at low or high dose, single or two shots; about 5 received placebo; per-sample allocation not given. The samples were gathered on day 63 after the first injection of vaccine or placebo. This clone came up a few times. The repertoire was sequenced with immunoSEQ multiplex PCR; TCRdb's copy has only in-frame clones and lacks some. The data contain about 370,000 clones, around nine tenths of them seen just once; the ten biggest clones take up more than 3%. Trimming left V 2 bases short and J 8 bases short, with 12 bases between. The CDR3 is 13 amino acids. From germline, CDR1 is MDHEN and CDR2 SYDVKM.

This clonotype originated in a person between 18 and 60 years old who received the Ad26.COV2.S COVID-19 vaccine or a placebo. The sequenced sample was peripheral blood, obtained in a trial of Ad26.COV2.S vaccine versus placebo. This rearrangement joins TRBV28 to TRBJ1-2, with a weak D call TRBD1 (5 bases). The CDR3 here is CASSLGQGEGYTF. For the CDR3, the DNA is TGTGCCAGCAGTTTAGGCCAGGGAGAAGGCTACACCTTC.